Detailed here is one T cell receptor (beta chain). Its target is unknown. This entry belongs to a study of blood T cells in healthy people across ages. Background on the study: Using template switching, researchers captured about one barcoded beta molecule for each two T cells. Findings and limits, study-wide: The diversity estimates, figures obtained from one million T cells, were considered underestimates.

The V end lost 2 bases, the J end lost 8 bases, and 27 bases lay between the germline ends. The CDR3 consists of 18 residues. Germline CDR1 is SGHTA and CDR2 is FQGNSA. Through a sample-barcoded 5' primer and a J-beta primer mix, a second PCR was run for 7 to 11 cycles. Every sample returned 2.5 million or more CDR3-containing paired-end reads. One entry per CDR3 protein results from TCRdb running MiXCR on the 5' RACE reads. Of hundreds of thousands of distinct CDR3 sequences in the sample, more than 45% were seen once. The V gene is TRBV7-2, the J gene TRBJ1-2; unclear D gene. Sequenced input: blood. The TCR originated in a man aged 30-40 years in good health. CDR3 residues: CASSLFSALARSLSGYTF. The CDR3 DNA reads as TGTGCCAGCAGCTTATTCTCGGCCCTGGCGAGATCTCTCAGCGGCTACACCTTC.